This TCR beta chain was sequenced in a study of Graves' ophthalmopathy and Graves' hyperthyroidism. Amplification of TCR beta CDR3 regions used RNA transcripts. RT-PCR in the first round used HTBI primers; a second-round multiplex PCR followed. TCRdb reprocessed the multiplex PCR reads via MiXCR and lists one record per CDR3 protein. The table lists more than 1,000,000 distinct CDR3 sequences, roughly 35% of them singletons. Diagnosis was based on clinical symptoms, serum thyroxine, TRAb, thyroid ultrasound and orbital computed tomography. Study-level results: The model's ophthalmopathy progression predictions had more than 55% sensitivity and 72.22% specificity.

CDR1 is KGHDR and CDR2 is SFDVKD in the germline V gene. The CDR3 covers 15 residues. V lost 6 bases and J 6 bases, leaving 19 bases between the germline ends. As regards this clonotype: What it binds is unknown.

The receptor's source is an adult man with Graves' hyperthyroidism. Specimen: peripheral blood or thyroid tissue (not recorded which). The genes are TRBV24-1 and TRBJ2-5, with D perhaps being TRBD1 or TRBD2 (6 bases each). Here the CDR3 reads CATSRGSGARQTQYF. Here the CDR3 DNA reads TGTGCCACCAGTCGGGGTTCGGGGGCCCGGCAGACCCAGTACTTC.